This T cell receptor beta chain emerged from a study of identifying expanded T cells in peripheral blood. The table came from immunoSEQ multiplex PCR; TCRdb's copy has only in-frame clones and leaves some out. The table lists 50,000 to 75,000 clones, about 85% of them singletons. The germline gives CDR1 KGHSH, CDR2 LQKENI. V was clipped by 4 bases and J by 5 bases, with 11 bases between them. This CDR3 contains 14 residues. The specimen was blood. V gene TRBV18 combines with J gene TRBJ1-4, with D unclear. The sequence derives from a person between 18 and 75 years old in good health. In DNA form, the CDR3 reads TGTGCCAGCTCACGGGGAAGTCGCAATGAAAAACTGTTTTTT. This codes for CASSRGSRNEKLFF.